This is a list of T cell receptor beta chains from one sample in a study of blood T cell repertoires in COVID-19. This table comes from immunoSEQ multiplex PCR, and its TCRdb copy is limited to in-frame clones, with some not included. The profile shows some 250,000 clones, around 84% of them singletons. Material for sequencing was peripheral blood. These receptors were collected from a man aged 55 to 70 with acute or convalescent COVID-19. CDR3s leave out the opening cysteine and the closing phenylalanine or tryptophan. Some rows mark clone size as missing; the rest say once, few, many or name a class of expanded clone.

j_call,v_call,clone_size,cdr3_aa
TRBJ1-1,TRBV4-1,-,ASSHARDRVVHTEAF
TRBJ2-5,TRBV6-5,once,ASSGSGRAAETQY
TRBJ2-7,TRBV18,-,ASSPGLAGQSYEQY
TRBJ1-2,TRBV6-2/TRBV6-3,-,ASSYSMNAGGYT
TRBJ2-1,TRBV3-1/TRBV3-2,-,ASSLRGEQF
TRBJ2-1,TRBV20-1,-,SASGTSGTRAVDEQF
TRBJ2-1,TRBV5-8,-,ASSLVGQGRANEQF
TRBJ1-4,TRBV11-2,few,ASSSRQYPRHGVHEKLF
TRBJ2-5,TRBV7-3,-,ASSLGTSLAETQY
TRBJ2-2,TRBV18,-,ASSPGDRGPTGELF